Below are 23 T cell receptor beta chains sequenced from a single sample in a study of blood T cell repertoires in COVID-19. Some clones are missing from TCRdb's copy, which holds only in-frame ones; the method was immunoSEQ multiplex PCR. Of 83,000 or so clones detected, roughly 78% appear once; the ten largest clones hold 21%. Sequencing used peripheral blood. All receptors come from a human donor in a cohort sampled during active COVID-19.

The gene calls are TRBV19 and TRBJ1-2; TRBD1 is a possible D gene (6 bases). The CDR3 contains 16 residues. V was cut by 3 bases and J by 1 base, with 15 bases left in between. CDR1 and CDR2 from the germline V gene are LNHDA and SQIVND (reference sequence). The DNA for the CDR3 is TGTGCCAGTAGTATGTTACAGGGAAGGGGTAACTATGGCTACACCTTC. As protein: CASSMLQGRGNYGYTF. Supplemented by reference TRBV19 and TRBJ1-2, the full variable domain reads DGGITQSPKYLFRKEGQNVTLSCEQNLNHDAMYWYRQDPGQGLRLIYYSQIVNDFQKGDIAEGYSVSREKKESFPLTVTSAQKNPTAFYLCASSMLQGRGNYGYTFGSGTRLTVV.

The chain links TRBV28 to TRBJ2-7; tentatively, D is TRBD1 (5 bases). Germline CDR1 MDHEN, CDR2 SYDVKM. This CDR3 is built from 14 residues. V was trimmed by 3 bases and J by 4 bases, leaving 13 bases between them. CDR3 coding DNA: TGTGCCAGCAGTTTCTGGCAGGGTCGGTACGAGCAGTACTTC. Translation gives CASSFWQGRYEQYF.

The chain has TRBV2 and TRBJ1-1; tentative D call: TRBD1 (5 bases). The V gene lost 5 bases and the J gene lost 0 bases, with 10 bases spanning the gap. The CDR3 extends over 14 amino acids. Germline V lookup: CDR1 SNHLY, CDR2 FYNNEI. The CDR3 sequence is CASSQGLVNTEAFF. The CDR3 bases are TGTGCCAGCAGTCAGGGATTGGTGAACACTGAAGCTTTCTTT.

The sample holds one count of this clone. The chain is built from TRBV27 and TRBJ2-5, with a possible D match to TRBD2 (6 bases). The V end was cut by 4 bases, the J end by 3 bases, with 15 bases between. The germline V gene has CDR1 MNHEY and CDR2 SMNVEV (reference sequence). This CDR3 spans 15 amino acids. In nucleotides, the CDR3 is TGTGCCAGCAGTTCGGCTAGCGCCATCGAAGAGACCCAGTACTTC. It yields the protein CASSSASAIEETQYF.

The chain has TRBV28 and TRBJ1-5, with D possibly TRBD1 on 5 matching bases. CDR1 and CDR2 from the germline V gene are MDHEN and SYDVKM. Trimming left V 2 bases short and J 16 bases short, with 12 bases between. CDR3 length: 11 amino acids. The CDR3 loop is CASSLARGLHF. In DNA form, the CDR3 reads TGTGCCAGCAGTTTAGCTAGGGGACTCCATTTT.

CDR3 sequence reads: CASGLASLAGGQETQYF. CDR3 coding DNA: TGTGCTAGTGGTTTAGCCTCCCTAGCGGGGGGCCAGGAGACCCAGTACTTC. V is TRBV12-5 and J is TRBJ2-5, with 11 bases that match TRBD2. The CDR3 covers 17 residues. J gave up 5 bases and V 3 bases, and 11 bases lay outside the gene matches. From germline, CDR1 is LGHNT and CDR2 FRNRAP.

This sequence joins TRBV6-5 and TRBJ2-7, with TRBD1 matching 9 bases. Germline values: CDR1 MNHEY, CDR2 SVGAGI. V lost 6 bases to trimming and J lost 2 bases; unmatched junction nucleotides: 5. The CDR3 runs to 14 residues. In DNA, the CDR3 is TGTGCCAGCAGGACCGGGACAGGGACCTACGAGCAGTACTTC. Its translation: CASRTGTGTYEQYF.

The chain couples TRBV5-6 to TRBJ2-5; TRBD1 matches at 10 bases. This CDR3 region has 14 residues. V was clipped by 3 bases and J by 5 bases; unmatched bases: 4. Germline CDR1 is SGHDT and CDR2 is YYEEEE. CDR3 DNA: TGTGCCAGCAGCTCGACAGGGGGCCGGGAGACCCAGTACTTC. This codes for CASSSTGGRETQYF. Based on the CDR3 plus reference TRBV5-6 and TRBJ2-5, the full variable domain is DAGVTQSPTHLIKTRGQQVTLRCSPKSGHDTVSWYQQALGQGPQFIFQYYEEEERQRGNFPDRFSGHQFPNYSSELNVNALLLGDSALYLCASSSTGGRETQYFGPGTRLLVL.

V usage is TRBV19 and J usage is TRBJ2-2, with 9 nucleotides matching TRBD1. The CDR3 sequence is 16 residues long. J was trimmed by 2 bases and V by 6 bases; bases with no gene match: 7. Germline lookup yields CDR1 LNHDA and CDR2 SQIVND (reference sequence). The CDR3 sequence: CASRSPGQGNTGELFF. CDR3 coding DNA: TGTGCCAGTAGATCACCGGGACAGGGTAACACCGGGGAGCTGTTTTTT.

J is TRBJ1-1 and V is TRBV18; D possibly corresponds to TRBD1 (6 bases). V was pared by 5 bases and J by 7 bases, with 17 bases between. The germline V gene encodes CDR1 KGHSH and CDR2 LQKENI. The CDR3 extends over 14 amino acids. The CDR3 loop reads CASSASRGTLEAFF. In DNA form, the CDR3 reads TGTGCCAGCTCAGCCTCGAGGGGGACCCTTGAAGCTTTCTTT.

The gene calls are TRBV19 and TRBJ2-3, with D perhaps TRBD1 (6 bases). With 6 bases removed from V and 2 bases from J, the gap between germline ends came to 15 bases. The CDR3 is made up of 15 amino acids. From germline, CDR1 is LNHDA and CDR2 SQIVND (reference sequence). The CDR3 DNA follows: TGTGCCAGTAGGAGGACAGACTTAATCACAGATACGCAGTATTTT. Protein: CASRRTDLITDTQYF.

The rearrangement uses TRBV28 and TRBJ2-7; tentative D call: TRBD2 (6 bases). CDR1 and CDR2 from the germline V gene are MDHEN and SYDVKM. Trimming took off 7 bases at V and 0 bases at J, with 16 bases between the two ends. The CDR3 covers 15 residues. CDR3 sequence: CASTPAGTGSYEQYF. The CDR3 coding sequence is TGTGCCAGCACGCCGGCAGGGACTGGCTCCTACGAGCAGTACTTC.

The chain has TRBV9 and TRBJ1-4, with D maybe TRBD1 (5 bases). This CDR3 has 14 amino acids. Germline V gene sequence: CDR1 SGDLS, CDR2 YYNGEE. Deletions cut 2 bases from V and 8 bases from J, with 13 bases between. CDR3 sequence reads: CASSVGGFNEKLFF. CDR3 DNA: TGTGCCAGCAGCGTCGGGGGATTCAACGAAAAACTGTTTTTT. Looking up the rest from reference TRBV9 and TRBJ1-4 gives the full variable domain: DSGVTQTPKHLITATGQRVTLRCSPRSGDLSVYWYQQSLDQGLQFLIQYYNGEERAKGNILERFSAQQFPDLHSELNLSSLELGDSALYFCASSVGGFNEKLFFGSGTQLSVL.

This chain connects TRBV28 to TRBJ1-6; no reliable D call. Looked up from germline, CDR1 is MDHEN and CDR2 is SYDVKM. Trimming pared 6 bases from V and 8 bases from J, leaving 14 bases between. This CDR3 is built from 14 residues. CDR3 nucleotides: TGTGCCAGCAGAACACGCTACGAGGATTCACCCCTCCACTTT. This translates into CASRTRYEDSPLHF.

The chain employs TRBV4-2 and TRBJ1-2; D gene ambiguous. This CDR3 is built from 12 residues. Germline assignment: CDR1 LGHNA and CDR2 YNFKEQ. V shed 0 bases and J shed 5 bases, with 4 bases lying between them. The CDR3 sequence: CASSQDRYGYTF. CDR3 DNA: TGTGCCAGCAGCCAAGACAGATATGGCTACACCTTC.

The chain couples TRBV3-1 (or the pseudogene TRBV3-2) to TRBJ2-4; perhaps TRBD1 as D (6 bases). CDR1 is LGHDT, CDR2 YNNKEL, per germline (reference sequence). V lost 7 bases to trimming and J lost 2 bases, with 9 bases between them. This CDR3 spans 13 amino acids. CDR3 region: CASTGTSKNIQYF. The CDR3 bases are TGTGCCAGCACCGGGACATCCAAAAACATTCAGTACTTC.

The chain recombines TRBV7-6 with TRBJ2-1, with 9 positions matching TRBD2. This CDR3 contains 17 residues. CDR1 SGHVS and CDR2 FNYEAQ come from the germline V gene. Trimming took 5 bases from V and 12 from J; bases not matched to a gene: 20. CDR3 DNA sequence: TGTGCCAGCAGCACCCGTGGGGTGAGCGGGGGGTCTGGTGGGCAGTTCTTC. It yields the protein CASSTRGVSGGSGGQFF. The variable domain in full, completed from reference TRBV7-6 and TRBJ2-1, reads GAGVSQSPRYKVTKRGQDVALRCDPISGHVSLYWYRQALGQGPEFLTYFNYEAQQDKSGLPNDRFSAERPEGSISTLTIQRTEQRDSAMYRCASSTRGVSGGSGGQFFGPGTRLTVL.

CDR3 amino acids: CAIKDREGYGYTF. CDR3 DNA sequence: TGTGCCATCAAGGACAGGGAAGGGTATGGCTACACCTTC. The chain employs TRBV10-3 and TRBJ1-2; 8 nucleotides line up with TRBD1. CDR1 is ENHRY and CDR2 is SYGVKD in the germline V gene. This CDR3 is built from 13 residues. The J segment lost 5 bases and the V segment lost 7 bases, leaving 6 bases of the junction unmatched.

J is TRBJ2-7 and V is TRBV9, with 11 bases identical to TRBD1. The CDR3 runs 15 residues. After removal of 0 bases from V and 7 bases from J, the junction contained 6 bases not matched to a gene. The germline gives CDR1 SGDLS, CDR2 YYNGEE. This CDR3 reads CASSVGGQGAGEQYF. DNA for the CDR3: TGTGCCAGCAGCGTAGGAGGACAGGGGGCCGGTGAGCAGTACTTC.

CDR3 sequence: CASSPGSGGARDTQYF. In DNA, the CDR3 is TGTGCCAGCTCACCCGGTAGCGGGGGGGCCAGGGATACGCAGTATTTT. The rearrangement uses TRBV18 and TRBJ2-3; 11 bases fit TRBD2. The CDR3 is 16 residues long. Germline V gene data show CDR1 as KGHSH and CDR2 as LQKENI. Trimming at V came to 3 bases and at J to 6 bases, leaving 8 bases not matched to a gene.

This chain connects TRBV29-1 to TRBJ2-5; D remains ambiguous. Germline lookup yields CDR1 SQVTM and CDR2 ANQGSEA. The CDR3 loop spans 14 amino acids. Trimming took 0 bases from V and 0 from J, leaving 8 bases between them. Here the CDR3 DNA reads TGCAGCGTTGAAGATCGGTTGTACCAAGAGACCCAGTACTTC. Protein sequence: CSVEDRLYQETQYF. Using reference TRBV29-1 and TRBJ2-5 for the parts outside the CDR3, the full variable domain is SAVISQKPSRDICQRGTSLTIQCQVDSQVTMMFWYRQQPGQSLTLIATANQGSEATYESGFVIDKFPISRPNLTFSTLTVSNMSPEDSSIYLCSVEDRLYQETQYFGPGTRLLVL.

The chain employs TRBV7-2 and TRBJ1-4; D possibly corresponds to TRBD1 (6 bases). Trimming pared 1 base from V and 3 bases from J, leaving 9 bases between. Germline CDR1 reads SGHTA; CDR2 reads FQGNSA. The CDR3 runs to 15 residues. The CDR3 loop reads CASSLVAGANEKLFF. In nucleotides, the CDR3 is TGTGCCAGCAGCTTAGTGGCAGGGGCTAATGAAAAACTGTTTTTT.

This chain links TRBV19 with TRBJ1-1, with 7 nucleotides matching TRBD1. CDR1 is LNHDA, CDR2 SQIVND, per germline (reference sequence). Germline trimming cut 5 bases from V and 0 bases from J; bases unmatched to any gene: 9. The CDR3 has 16 residues. The CDR3 DNA reads as TGTGCCAGTAGTCGACCGCGGGACAGCATGAACACTGAAGCTTTCTTT. Its protein product is CASSRPRDSMNTEAFF. The full variable domain, with the rest looked up from reference TRBV19 and TRBJ1-1, is DGGITQSPKYLFRKEGQNVTLSCEQNLNHDAMYWYRQDPGQGLRLIYYSQIVNDFQKGDIAEGYSVSREKKESFPLTVTSAQKNPTAFYLCASSRPRDSMNTEAFFGQGTRLTVV.